This TCR beta chain is drawn from a study of T cells in Graves' hyperthyroidism and ophthalmopathy. The TCR beta CDR3 regions underwent amplification using RNA transcripts as the source. When the TCR CDR3 underwent first-round RT-PCR, the HTBI primer set was used. TCRdb itself ran the multiplex PCR reads through MiXCR, one entry per CDR3 protein. In the table there are a few hundred thousand distinct CDR3 sequences, around 15% of which are singletons. The sequence derives from a woman aged 55-70 years with Graves' ophthalmopathy. The sample comprised blood.

CDR3: CASVPLGANVLTF. CDR3 DNA sequence: TGTGCCAGTGTCCCCCTCGGGGCCAACGTCCTGACTTTC. The chain recombines TRBV12-3 or TRBV12-4 with TRBJ2-6; D gene uncertain. The CDR3 runs 13 residues. Trimming shortened V by 9 bases and J by 4 bases, and 10 bases separated the two germline ends.